A selection of T cell receptor beta chains follows, all from one sample in a study of blood T cell repertoires in COVID-19. Some clones are missing from TCRdb's copy, which holds only in-frame ones; the method was immunoSEQ multiplex PCR. The sample lists 200,000 to 250,000 clones; approximately 85% were seen once. Sequencing was done on a sample of peripheral blood. Every receptor here comes from a woman aged 70 to 79 with COVID-19, enrolled during active disease. Each CDR3 is given with its conserved first and last residue. Each record gives: V gene, clone size, J gene, CDR3 length, D gene, CDR3 protein, CDR3 DNA. The D gene is left open where the match is weak. Size is stated for part of the rows, as once, few or many counts, or as a class when the clone is expanded.

>TRBV5-4|.|TRBJ2-3|16|TRBD2
CASSPQVVGGDYTQYF
TGTGCCAGCAGCCCCCAAGTAGTGGGGGGGGACTATACGCAGTATTTT
>TRBV11-3|.|TRBJ1-1|17|TRBD1
CASSLDRGKGIRTEAFF
TGTGCCAGCAGCTTAGACAGGGGGAAGGGGATACGGACTGAAGCTTTCTTT
>TRBV30|.|TRBJ1-2|14|.
CAWSVVGRVSGYTF
TGTGCCTGGAGTGTGGTAGGGAGGGTTAGTGGCTACACCTTC
>TRBV28|once|TRBJ1-4|14|.
CASSHTDINEKLFF
TGTGCCAGCAGTCATACGGACATTAATGAAAAACTGTTTTTT
>TRBV6-2/TRBV6-3|.|TRBJ1-2|15|.
CASSYSGRTNYGYTF
TGTGCCAGCAGTTACTCGGGGCGGACTAACTATGGCTACACCTTC
>TRBV10-1|.|TRBJ1-1|12|.
CASSEEVTEAFF
TGCGCCAGCAGTGAAGAGGTCACTGAAGCTTTCTTT
>TRBV7-9|once|TRBJ2-2|14|.
CASSSEGPMGELFF
TGTGCCAGCAGCTCCGAGGGTCCGATGGGGGAGCTGTTTTTT
>TRBV4-3|.|TRBJ1-2|14|.
CASSQVRGIHGYTF
TGCGCCAGCAGCCAAGTACGAGGGATTCATGGCTACACCTTC
>TRBV7-2|once|TRBJ2-5|15|TRBD2
CASSIGLAGKETQYF
TGTGCCAGCAGCATCGGACTAGCAGGAAAAGAGACCCAGTACTTC
>TRBV2|.|TRBJ1-5|15|TRBD1
CASRTGTLGNQPQHF
TGTGCCAGCAGGACAGGGACGTTGGGTAATCAGCCCCAGCATTTT
>TRBV11-3|.|TRBJ1-1|16|.
CASSLGGQIVNTEAFF
TGTGCCAGCAGCTTGGGGGGGCAGATCGTTAACACTGAAGCTTTCTTT
>TRBV27|.|TRBJ1-6|15|.
CASTHRSGGNSPLHF
TGTGCCAGCACCCACCGGAGCGGGGGGAATTCACCCCTCCACTTT
>TRBV7-9|.|TRBJ2-1|17|TRBD2
CASSYTSGSGSYNEQFF
TGTGCCAGCAGCTATACGAGCGGGAGTGGCTCCTACAATGAGCAGTTCTTC
>TRBV6-6|.|TRBJ2-6|16|.
CASSRQAYSGANVLTF
TGTGCCAGCAGTCGACAGGCATACTCTGGGGCCAACGTCCTGACTTTC
>TRBV4-1|.|TRBJ2-7|15|.
CASSQDNARTYEQYF
TGCGCCAGCAGCCAAGATAATGCGAGGACCTACGAGCAGTACTTC
>TRBV28|.|TRBJ2-3|12|.
CASSLPPGGQYF
TGTGCCAGCAGTTTACCCCCAGGAGGGCAGTATTTT
>TRBV3-1/TRBV3-2|.|TRBJ2-7|15|.
CASSRQGSGTRWQYF
TGTGCCAGCAGCCGACAAGGGTCCGGGACACGCTGGCAGTACTTC
>TRBV7-3|.|TRBJ2-6|16|.
CASSSTLGSGANVLTF
TGTGCCAGCAGCTCTACTTTGGGCTCCGGGGCCAACGTCCTGACTTTC
>TRBV11-3|.|TRBJ2-3|15|.
CASSLEGGRGDTQYF
TGTGCCAGCAGCTTAGAGGGGGGTCGGGGAGATACGCAGTATTTT
>TRBV14|few|TRBJ1-6|15|.
CASSQVDTYNSPLHF
TGTGCCAGCAGCCAAGTGGACACATATAATTCACCCCTCCACTTT
>TRBV5-1|once|TRBJ2-1|17|.
CASSPFRGGASYNEQFF
TGCGCCAGCAGCCCCTTTAGGGGCGGGGCCTCCTACAATGAGCAGTTCTTC
>TRBV7-2|.|TRBJ2-7|13|.
CASSLTIGGEQYF
TGTGCCAGCAGCTTAACGATAGGGGGCGAGCAGTACTTC
>TRBV12-1|.|TRBJ1-1|13|.
CASRTQGVAEAFF
TGTGCCAGCAGGACACAGGGGGTTGCTGAAGCTTTCTTT
>TRBV11-2|.|TRBJ1-1|14|.
CASSFSDGGTEAFF
TGTGCCAGCAGCTTTTCGGATGGGGGGACTGAAGCTTTCTTT
>TRBV18|.|TRBJ1-2|15|TRBD1
CASSPGQGVNYGYTF
TGTGCCAGCTCACCAGGACAGGGGGTGAACTATGGCTACACCTTC
>TRBV27|.|TRBJ1-1|13|TRBD1
CASSDTGVGKAFF
TGTGCCAGCAGCGATACAGGGGTGGGGAAAGCTTTCTTT
>TRBV7-3|.|TRBJ2-3|14|.
CASSSGGLTDTQYF
TGTGCCAGCAGCTCAGGTGGCCTCACAGATACGCAGTATTTT
>TRBV4-3|.|TRBJ1-4|15|TRBD1
CASSQGQGRVEKLFF
TGCGCCAGCAGCCAAGGACAGGGCCGGGTTGAAAAACTGTTTTTT
>TRBV6-5|.|TRBJ2-7|16|.
CASSYSTRGGSYEQYF
TGTGCCAGCAGTTACTCGACTAGGGGTGGCTCCTACGAGCAGTACTTC
>TRBV7-6|.|TRBJ1-3|16|.
CASSLNRRVSGNTIYF
TGTGCCAGCAGCTTAAACCGCCGGGTTTCTGGAAACACCATATATTTT
>TRBV6-5|.|TRBJ2-1|14|.
CASTPTGTYNEQFF
TGTGCCAGCACCCCGACAGGTACCTACAATGAGCAGTTCTTC
>TRBV7-6|few|TRBJ2-7|14|TRBD1
CASSSRDSSYEQYF
TGTGCCAGCAGCTCAAGGGACAGCTCCTACGAGCAGTACTTC
>TRBV6-5|.|TRBJ2-5|12|TRBD2
CASSSGVETQYF
TGTGCCAGTTCTAGCGGCGTAGAGACCCAGTACTTC
>TRBV7-2|once|TRBJ1-1|16|TRBD1
CASSLRSGGQVGEAFF
TGTGCCAGCAGCTTAAGGTCAGGGGGCCAGGTCGGAGAAGCTTTCTTT
>TRBV18|large|TRBJ2-3|14|.
CASSPTGPTDTQYF
TGTGCCAGCTCACCTACAGGGCCCACAGATACGCAGTATTTT
>TRBV7-2|.|TRBJ2-1|13|.
CASSLGQSNEQFF
TGTGCCAGCAGCTTAGGACAGTCAAATGAGCAGTTCTTC
>TRBV7-8|.|TRBJ1-5|15|.
CASSPTRQYNQPQHF
TGTGCCAGCAGCCCAACCCGACAGTACAATCAGCCCCAGCATTTT
>TRBV5-1|.|TRBJ1-5|16|TRBD1
CASRALPGQGDQPQHF
TGCGCCAGCAGAGCCCTCCCGGGACAGGGAGATCAGCCCCAGCATTTT
>TRBV5-4|.|TRBJ2-5|14|TRBD1
CASSADRGGETQYF
TGTGCCAGCAGCGCCGACAGGGGCGGAGAGACCCAGTACTTC
>TRBV7-9|.|TRBJ2-3|14|.
CASSLAPGADTQYF
TGTGCCAGCAGCTTAGCCCCAGGGGCAGATACGCAGTATTTT
>TRBV19|.|TRBJ1-5|11|.
CAGQFNQPQHF
TGTGCCGGTCAGTTCAATCAGCCCCAGCATTTT
>TRBV2|.|TRBJ1-1|15|TRBD1
CASSDPDRGDTEAFF
TGTGCCAGCAGTGACCCGGACAGGGGAGACACTGAAGCTTTCTTT